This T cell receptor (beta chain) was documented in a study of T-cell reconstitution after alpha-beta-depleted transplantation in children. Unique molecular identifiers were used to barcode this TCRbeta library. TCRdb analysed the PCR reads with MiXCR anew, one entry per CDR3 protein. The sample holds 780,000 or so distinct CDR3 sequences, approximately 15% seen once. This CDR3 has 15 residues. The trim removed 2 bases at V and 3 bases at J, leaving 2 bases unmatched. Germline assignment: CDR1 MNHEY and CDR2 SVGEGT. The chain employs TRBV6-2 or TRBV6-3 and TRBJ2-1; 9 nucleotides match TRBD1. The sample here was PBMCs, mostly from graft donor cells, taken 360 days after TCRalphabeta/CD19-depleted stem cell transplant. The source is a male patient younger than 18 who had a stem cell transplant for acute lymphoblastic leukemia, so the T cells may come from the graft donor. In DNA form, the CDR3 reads TGTGCCAGCAGTTACCAGGGACAGGGCTACAATGAGCAGTTCTTC. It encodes CASSYQGQGYNEQFF.